This TCR beta chain was obtained from a study of T cells after yellow fever vaccination. General study results and limits: Abundant bulk-population clonotypes could contaminate the FACS-sorted repertoires. A large majority of primary-vaccination clones showed up again after the booster (just under 97% CD4, around 90% CD8).

Between the trimmed V and J ends, which lost 4 bases and 13 bases, there was a span of 11 bases. Per germline, CDR1 SGHTA and CDR2 FQGNSA. The CDR3 runs 11 residues. TCRdb itself ran the 5' RACE reads through MiXCR, one entry per CDR3 protein. The data show 500,000 to 650,000 distinct CDR3 sequences, with 17% seen just once and 15% to 20% held by the top ten. This clonotype was seen a handful of times. Antigen unknown. This rearrangement joins TRBV7-2 to TRBJ1-5; no clear D gene. The source material was PBMCs, sampled about 5 days after the first yellow fever vaccination. The receptor was isolated from a young man who received the YFV17D yellow fever vaccine. This chain's CDR3 is CASSSNGEQHF. The CDR3 coding sequence is TGTGCCAGCAGCTCGAACGGGGAACAGCATTTT.